A single sample is the source of the 7 T cell receptor beta chains below, sequenced in a study of shared clonotypes between healthy human individuals (dated by TCRdb to 2019 to 2021). The library came from the immunoSEQ multiplex PCR assay. Imported from immuneACCESS, the table was reduced by TCRdb to in-frame sequences with V and J called. These copies leave out some clones; in studies compared against another copy, an unresolved V gene accounts for under half, and the cause of the remainder is not known. This sample is represented by about 2.2 million clones; 93% of them were singletons. Together, the top ten hold less than 2% of the sample. CD8 naive samples consisted of CD45RO-negative cells that were positively selected for CCR7, yielding a CD45RA+CCR7+ population without TemRA cells. The material sequenced was naive CD8+ T cells from PBMCs. This specimen's cell subset or site label, per the study, means: CD45RA+CCR7+. The receptor set was obtained from a young man in good health. Some clones in this sample may be carry-over from other donors' samples.

The chain links TRBV27 to TRBJ2-7, with D possibly being TRBD1 (6 bases). CDR1 is MNHEY and CDR2 is SMNVEV in the germline V gene (reference sequence). The CDR3 sequence is 13 residues long. V was shortened by 2 bases and J by 5 bases, with 10 bases between the two germline ends. The CDR3 reads CASSLTGFNEQYF. CDR3 coding DNA: TGTGCCAGCAGTTTAACAGGGTTCAACGAGCAGTACTTC.

The chain is built from TRBV6-9 and TRBJ1-4; 7 bases match TRBD1. V was pared by 2 bases and J by 6 bases, with 3 bases of the junction left unmatched. CDR1 and CDR2 (germline): MNHGY, SVAAGI. The CDR3 is made up of 14 amino acids. CDR3 bases: TGTGCCAGCAGTTATAAGGGGGCGCATGAAAAACTGTTTTTT. It is translated as CASSYKGAHEKLFF.

This chain links TRBV14 with TRBJ2-7, with 13 bases lining up with TRBD2. The CDR3 has 18 amino acids. Unmatched junction bases numbered 16, after V lost 4 bases and J lost 7 bases. CDR1 and CDR2 (germline): SGHDN, FVKESK. The CDR3 DNA follows: TGTGCCAGCAGCCCCGGACAGGGAGGACTAGCGGGAGTAGGGGAGCAGTACTTC. Encoded protein: CASSPGQGGLAGVGEQYF.

This clone came up once. V usage is TRBV7-3 and J usage is TRBJ2-7, with a tentative D call TRBD1 (6 bases). The V end was cut by 2 bases, the J end by 2 bases, with 13 bases between. There are 15 residues in the CDR3. The germline V gene encodes CDR1 SGHTA and CDR2 FQGTGA. CDR3: CASSLEGTSTYEQYF. CDR3 DNA: TGTGCCAGCAGCTTAGAGGGGACATCCACCTACGAGCAGTACTTC.

The chain uses TRBV19 and TRBJ1-2, with D unresolved. The V gene lost 0 bases and the J gene lost 4 bases, with 9 bases spanning the gap. The CDR3 is 14 amino acids. CDR1 is LNHDA and CDR2 is SQIVND in the germline V gene (reference sequence). As DNA, the CDR3 is TGTGCCAGTAGTATAGACGGCCTTTCCTATGGCTACACCTTC. As protein: CASSIDGLSYGYTF.

The chain recombines TRBV2 with TRBJ2-6; 9 bases line up with TRBD1. Germline V gives CDR1 SNHLY, CDR2 FYNNEI. This CDR3 is 17 amino acids long. The junction had 10 bases not matched to a gene; V was cut back by 8 bases and J by 2 bases. The CDR3 loop reads CASDSGGQGTGANVLTF. CDR3 sequence (DNA): TGTGCCAGCGATAGTGGGGGACAGGGTACTGGGGCCAACGTCCTGACTTTC.

Here the CDR3 DNA reads TGTGCCAGCAGTGAACATCTAGCGGGAGGGATCTACGAGCAGTACTTC. Its protein product is CASSEHLAGGIYEQYF. The V gene is TRBV6-1, the J gene TRBJ2-7, with 12 bases identical to TRBD2. V gave up 2 bases and J gave up 3 bases; unmatched junction bases: 5. There are 16 residues in the CDR3. The V gene's germline CDR1 is MNHNS and CDR2 SASEGT.